Below, 24 T cell receptor beta chains from the same sample are listed, as sequenced in a study of blood T cell repertoires in COVID-19. The protocol was immunoSEQ multiplex PCR, while the TCRdb copy is restricted to in-frame clones and leaves out a portion. Here the sample spans about 200,000 clones, 85% to 90% being singletons. The source material was peripheral blood. The receptor set was obtained from a man between 18 and 29 years old with active or convalescent COVID-19.

The V and J genes are TRBV4-1 and TRBJ2-7, with TRBD1 as a possible D gene (5 bases). The CDR3 spans 15 residues. The germline CDR1 and CDR2 sequences are MGHRA and YSYEKL. V lost 2 bases and J lost 0, with 11 bases in between. CDR3 residues: CASSQSTDTSYEQYF. In DNA form, the CDR3 reads TGCGCCAGCAGCCAATCCACGGACACCTCCTACGAGCAGTACTTC.

This sequence joins TRBV7-2 and TRBJ2-5; possibly TRBD2 for D (6 bases). V dropped 0 bases and J dropped 4 bases, with 9 bases sitting between them. Germline CDR1 is SGHTA and CDR2 is FQGNSA. The CDR3 consists of 14 residues. CDR3 protein: CASSLAMGGETQYF. The CDR3 region has the DNA TGTGCCAGCAGCTTAGCTATGGGGGGAGAGACCCAGTACTTC.

This chain joins TRBV19 and TRBJ2-5, with 9 nucleotides matching TRBD1. The CDR3 length is 16 residues. Losses at the gene ends were 3 bases for V and 5 bases for J; bases not matched to a gene: 10. CDR1 LNHDA and CDR2 SQIVND come from the germline V gene (reference sequence). The chain's CDR3 is CASSITRQGVMETQYF. CDR3 in DNA: TGTGCCAGTAGTATTACGCGACAGGGGGTTATGGAGACCCAGTACTTC. Drawing the rest from reference TRBV19 and TRBJ2-5, the complete variable domain is DGGITQSPKYLFRKEGQNVTLSCEQNLNHDAMYWYRQDPGQGLRLIYYSQIVNDFQKGDIAEGYSVSREKKESFPLTVTSAQKNPTAFYLCASSITRQGVMETQYFGPGTRLLVL.

Here the CDR3 reads CASSDGLAKDQETQYF. The CDR3 nucleotides read TGTGCCAGCAGTGACGGACTAGCGAAAGATCAAGAGACCCAGTACTTC. This chain connects TRBV6-1 to TRBJ2-5, with 9 bases matching TRBD2. Germline trimming cut 3 bases from V and 2 bases from J; bases unmatched to any gene: 7. In germline, CDR1 is MNHNS, CDR2 SASEGT. CDR3 size: 16 residues.

DNA of the CDR3: TGTGCCAGCAGTTACGCGGGACTAGCGGGCCAGAGGTCGTACAATGAGCAGTTCTTC. Its translation is CASSYAGLAGQRSYNEQFF. V is TRBV6-2 or TRBV6-3 and J is TRBJ2-1, with 12 bases that match TRBD2. The CDR3 is made up of 19 amino acids. The ends lost 2 bases at V and 4 bases at J; junction bases unmatched: 12. Germline loops: CDR1 MNHEY, CDR2 SVGEGT.

This clone turned up a few times. The chain recombines TRBV6-5 with TRBJ2-7; D gene uncertain. Trimming cost V 2 bases and J 6 bases, with 8 bases left between them. CDR1 is MNHEY, CDR2 SVGAGI, per germline. The CDR3 consists of 12 residues. This CDR3 reads CASSYESGEQYF. CDR3 bases: TGTGCCAGCAGTTACGAGTCCGGCGAGCAGTACTTC.

V gene TRBV23-1 combines with J gene TRBJ2-6; the match to TRBD1 covers 7 bases. TRBV23-1 is known as an ORF, though its function is uncertain. Trimming cost V 4 bases and J 4 bases; bases outside gene matches: 10. The CDR3 is made up of 17 amino acids. The chain's CDR3 is CASSLWKGAAGANVLTF. The CDR3 DNA reads TGCGCCAGCAGTCTCTGGAAGGGGGCTGCAGGGGCCAACGTCCTGACTTTC.

This clone was observed a handful of times. The chain links TRBV11-2 to TRBJ2-7, with D possibly being TRBD1 (6 bases). This CDR3 is 14 amino acids long. V lost 5 bases and J 2 bases, leaving 13 bases between the germline ends. Germline V gene lookup returns CDR1 SGHAT and CDR2 FQNNGV. The CDR3 nucleotides read TGTGCCAGCAGCCCCGGTACAGGGCCCTACGAGCAGTACTTC. Protein product: CASSPGTGPYEQYF. The entire variable domain, with the rest obtained from reference TRBV11-2 and TRBJ2-7, is as follows: EAGVAQSPRYKIIEKRQSVAFWCNPISGHATLYWYQQILGQGPKLLIQFQNNGVVDDSQLPKDRFSAERLKGVDSTLKIQPAKLEDSAVYLCASSPGTGPYEQYFGPGTRLTVT.

This sequence joins TRBV10-3 and TRBJ2-3; D is undetermined. Trimming removed 3 bases at V and 4 bases at J, with 11 bases between. Germline CDR1 ENHRY, CDR2 SYGVKD. The CDR3 is 14 amino acids. The CDR3 region has the DNA TGTGCCATCAGTGACCTGACAAAACCAGATACGCAGTATTTT. Translation: CAISDLTKPDTQYF.

The chain has TRBV25-1 and TRBJ2-7; the match to TRBD2 covers 7 bases. The junction had 9 bases not matched to a gene; V was cut back by 8 bases and J by 2 bases. Germline CDR1 is MGHDK and CDR2 is SYGVNS. The CDR3 covers 14 residues. CDR3 DNA sequence: TGTGCCAGCCGAGAGAGCGGGAACACCTACGAGCAGTACTTC. It specifies CASRESGNTYEQYF.

The chain recombines TRBV7-9 with TRBJ2-3; weak D call: TRBD2 (7 bases). Trimming stripped 4 bases from V and 1 base from J, with 18 bases between. There are 17 residues in the CDR3. Germline CDR1 and CDR2: SEHNR and FQNEAQ (reference sequence). CDR3 in DNA: TGTGCCAGCAGCTCCAGGACTAGGGGGGCTGGCACAGATACGCAGTATTTT. Translated: CASSSRTRGAGTDTQYF.

The J gene is TRBJ1-1, the V gene TRBV11-2; no clear D. V was trimmed by 7 bases and J by 4 bases, leaving 22 bases between them. Germline-derived CDR1 and CDR2 are SGHAT and FQNNGV. The CDR3 totals 16 residues. CDR3 sequence reads: CASTAARSDGGTEAFF. CDR3 sequence (DNA): TGTGCCAGCACCGCAGCCCGCTCGGATGGAGGCACTGAAGCTTTCTTT.

The chain combines TRBV19 with TRBJ1-3, with 9 bases matching TRBD1. J lost 7 bases, V lost 3 bases, and 1 base had no gene match. The CDR3 contains 13 residues. From germline, CDR1 is LNHDA and CDR2 SQIVND (reference sequence). This chain's CDR3 is CASSIGTGNTIYF. In nucleotides, the CDR3 is TGTGCCAGTAGTATCGGGACAGGGAACACCATATATTTT.

The V and J genes are TRBV18 and TRBJ1-3; D uncertain. The CDR3 has 16 residues. V dropped 3 bases and J dropped 0 bases, with 12 bases sitting between them. Germline CDR1 and CDR2: KGHSH and LQKENI. CDR3 nucleotide sequence: TGTGCCAGCTCACCCTCCTCTGACACCTCTGGAAACACCATATATTTT. Translated: CASSPSSDTSGNTIYF. Drawing the rest from reference TRBV18 and TRBJ1-3, the complete variable domain is NAGVMQNPRHLVRRRGQEARLRCSPMKGHSHVYWYRQLPEEGLKFMVYLQKENIIDESGMPKERFSAEFPKEGPSILRIQQVVRGDSAAYFCASSPSSDTSGNTIYFGEGSWLTVV.

This chain connects TRBV19 to TRBJ1-2; D possibly corresponds to TRBD1 (5 bases). There are 18 residues in the CDR3. The V gene's germline CDR1 is LNHDA and CDR2 SQIVND (reference sequence). Trimming shortened V by 8 bases and J by 7 bases, and 32 bases separated the two germline ends. CDR3 protein: CASFVYLLWQGPLSGYTF. The CDR3 bases are TGTGCCAGTTTCGTATACCTTTTATGGCAGGGCCCCCTGTCTGGCTACACCTTC.

The chain combines TRBV6-5 with TRBJ1-6, with 7 nucleotides matching TRBD1. The V and J ends lost 8 bases and 5 bases, in that order; junction bases with no gene match: 9. The V gene's germline CDR1 is MNHEY and CDR2 SVGAGI. The CDR3 has 15 amino acids. The CDR3 here is CASFPPGQNNSPLHF. The DNA for the CDR3 is TGTGCCAGCTTTCCCCCGGGACAGAATAATTCACCCCTCCACTTT.

The table lists this clone with a few counts. One end of the junction is discordant with germline, which a read error may explain. The chain recombines TRBV2 with TRBJ2-2; 9 bases fit TRBD1. Per the germline V gene, CDR1 is SNHLY and CDR2 is FYNNEI. There are 15 residues in the CDR3. The CDR3 reads CASSGGTGNAGELFF. The CDR3 nucleotides read TGTGCCAGCAGTGGCGGGACAGGGAACGCCGGGGAGCTGTTTTTT.

The chain uses TRBV3-1 (or the pseudogene TRBV3-2) and TRBJ1-1; tentatively, D is TRBD1 (5 bases). CDR1 and CDR2 (germline): LGHDT, YNNKEL (reference sequence). V dropped 3 bases and J dropped 0 bases, with 14 bases sitting between them. This CDR3 is 16 amino acids long. The CDR3 region is CASSQGRAPLNTEAFF. As DNA, the CDR3 is TGTGCCAGCAGCCAGGGCAGGGCCCCGTTGAACACTGAAGCTTTCTTT.

The V gene is TRBV3-1 (or the pseudogene TRBV3-2), the J gene TRBJ2-1; TRBD2 matches at 8 bases. Germline CDR1 is LGHDT and CDR2 is YNNKEL (reference sequence). V lost 4 bases to trimming and J lost 8 bases; unmatched junction nucleotides: 10. CDR3 size: 15 residues. CDR3 protein: CASSRPGLGVDEQFF. The DNA of the CDR3 is TGTGCCAGCAGCCGACCGGGACTAGGAGTAGATGAGCAGTTCTTC.

This clone showed up just a few times. The chain combines TRBV30 with TRBJ1-2, with D possibly matching TRBD1 (5 bases). The V gene lost 4 bases and the J gene lost 7 bases, with 25 bases spanning the gap. Germline loops: CDR1 GTSNPN, CDR2 SVGIG (reference sequence). This CDR3 spans 16 amino acids. The CDR3 bases are TGTGCCTGGACCTCCCGGGGGGGGTTATTACTGGGTGGCTACACCTTC. Translation: CAWTSRGGLLLGGYTF.

This sequence joins TRBV18 and TRBJ1-5, with D unclear. Trimming left V 2 bases short and J 5 bases short, with 10 bases between. Germline-derived CDR1 and CDR2 are KGHSH and LQKENI. There are 14 residues in the CDR3. The CDR3 here is CASSPSGEYQPQHF. The CDR3 DNA is TGTGCCAGCTCACCATCCGGAGAATATCAGCCCCAGCATTTT.

The chain combines TRBV4-2 with TRBJ1-5; no reliable D call. Germline V lookup: CDR1 LGHNA, CDR2 YNFKEQ. The CDR3 has 13 residues. Trimming cost V 1 base and J 6 bases, with 7 bases left between them. CDR3 nucleotide sequence: TGTGCCAGCAGCCAAGGATCGGTTCAGCCCCAGCATTTT. The encoded protein is CASSQGSVQPQHF.

The CDR3 coding sequence is TGCAGTGCTAGTAAAGGCTTGAGGGAAAAACTGTTTTTT. Its protein is CSASKGLREKLFF. The chain employs TRBV20-1 and TRBJ1-4; D unclear. CDR1 and CDR2 from the germline V gene are DFQATT and SNEGSKA (reference sequence). CDR3 length: 13 amino acids. V was cut by 3 bases and J by 8 bases, with 13 bases left in between.

The chain couples TRBV5-1 to TRBJ1-1; no clear D gene. The germline gives CDR1 SGHRS, CDR2 YFSETQ. Trimming shortened V by 4 bases and J by 3 bases, and 10 bases separated the two germline ends. This CDR3 is built from 13 residues. The CDR3: CASSPVGDTEAFF. The DNA for the CDR3 is TGCGCCAGCAGCCCCGTCGGTGACACTGAAGCTTTCTTT.